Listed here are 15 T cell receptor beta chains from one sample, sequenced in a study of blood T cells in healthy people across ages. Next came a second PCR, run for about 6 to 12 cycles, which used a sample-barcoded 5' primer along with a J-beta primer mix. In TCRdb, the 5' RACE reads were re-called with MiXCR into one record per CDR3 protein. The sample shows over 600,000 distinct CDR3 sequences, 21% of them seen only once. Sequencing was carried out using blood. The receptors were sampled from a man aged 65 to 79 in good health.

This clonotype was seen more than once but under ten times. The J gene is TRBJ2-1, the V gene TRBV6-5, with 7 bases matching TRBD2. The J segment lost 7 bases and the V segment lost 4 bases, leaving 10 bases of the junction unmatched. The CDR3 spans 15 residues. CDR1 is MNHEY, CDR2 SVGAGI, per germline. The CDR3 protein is CASSSLAPFGNEQFF. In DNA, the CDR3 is TGTGCCAGCAGTTCACTAGCGCCTTTTGGGAATGAGCAGTTCTTC.

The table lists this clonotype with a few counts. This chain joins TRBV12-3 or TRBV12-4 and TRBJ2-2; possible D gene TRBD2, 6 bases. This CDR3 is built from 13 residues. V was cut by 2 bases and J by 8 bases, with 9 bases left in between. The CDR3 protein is CASSLSGYGELFF. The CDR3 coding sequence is TGTGCCAGCAGTTTAAGCGGGTATGGGGAGCTGTTTTTT.

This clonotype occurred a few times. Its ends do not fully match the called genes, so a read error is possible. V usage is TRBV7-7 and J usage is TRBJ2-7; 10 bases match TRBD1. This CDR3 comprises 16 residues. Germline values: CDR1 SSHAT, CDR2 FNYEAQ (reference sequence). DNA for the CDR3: TGTGCTAGCAGCTTAGCCGGGACAGGGGTTCTTCCCGAGCAGTACTTC. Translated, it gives CASSLAGTGVLPEQYF.

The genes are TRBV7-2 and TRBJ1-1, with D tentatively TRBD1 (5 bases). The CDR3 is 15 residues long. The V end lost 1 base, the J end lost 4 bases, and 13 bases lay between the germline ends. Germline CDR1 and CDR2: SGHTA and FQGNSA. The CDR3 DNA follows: TGTGCCAGCAGCTTAGTGGCAGGGCACGGCACTGAAGCTTTCTTT. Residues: CASSLVAGHGTEAFF.

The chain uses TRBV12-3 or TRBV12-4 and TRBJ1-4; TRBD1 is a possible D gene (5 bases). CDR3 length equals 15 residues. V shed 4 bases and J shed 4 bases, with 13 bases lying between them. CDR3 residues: CASSSPGTSNEKLFF. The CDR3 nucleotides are TGTGCCAGCAGTTCCCCCGGGACCAGTAATGAAAAACTGTTTTTT.

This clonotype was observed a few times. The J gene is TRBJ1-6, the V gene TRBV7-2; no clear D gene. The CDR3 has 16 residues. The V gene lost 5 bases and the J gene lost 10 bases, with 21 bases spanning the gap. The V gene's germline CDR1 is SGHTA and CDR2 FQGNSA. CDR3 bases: TGTGCCAGCAGCCTTATATCCCCAAATGACGGGTCACCCCTCCACTTT. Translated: CASSLISPNDGSPLHF.

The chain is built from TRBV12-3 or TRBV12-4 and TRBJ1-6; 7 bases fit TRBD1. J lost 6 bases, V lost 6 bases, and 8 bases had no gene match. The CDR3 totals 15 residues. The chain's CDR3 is CASRRDRAANSPLHF. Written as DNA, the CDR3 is TGTGCCAGCAGACGAGACAGGGCGGCTAATTCACCCCTCCACTTT.

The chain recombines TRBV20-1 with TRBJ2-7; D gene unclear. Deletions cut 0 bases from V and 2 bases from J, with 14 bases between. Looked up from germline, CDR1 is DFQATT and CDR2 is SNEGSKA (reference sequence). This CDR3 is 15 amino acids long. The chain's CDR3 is CSARDSALTTYEQYF. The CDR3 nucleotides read TGCAGTGCTAGAGATTCCGCGTTAACTACCTACGAGCAGTACTTC.

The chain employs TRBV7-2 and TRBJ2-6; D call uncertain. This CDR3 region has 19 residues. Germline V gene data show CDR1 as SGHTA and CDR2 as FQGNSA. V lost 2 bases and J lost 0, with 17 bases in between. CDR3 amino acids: CASSLLWSVTNSGANVLTF. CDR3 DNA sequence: TGTGCCAGCAGCTTATTATGGTCAGTCACCAACTCTGGGGCCAACGTCCTGACTTTC. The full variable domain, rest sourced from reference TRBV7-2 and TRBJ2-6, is GAGVSQSPSNKVTEKGKDVELRCDPISGHTALYWYRQSLGQGLEFLIYFQGNSAPDKSGLPSDRFSAERTGGSVSTLTIQRTQQEDSAVYLCASSLLWSVTNSGANVLTFGAGSRLTVL.

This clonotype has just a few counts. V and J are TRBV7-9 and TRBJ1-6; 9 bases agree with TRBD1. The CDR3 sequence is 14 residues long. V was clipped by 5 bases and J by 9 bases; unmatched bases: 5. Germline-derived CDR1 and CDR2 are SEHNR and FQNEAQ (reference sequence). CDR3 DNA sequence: TGTGCCAGCAGCACCGGGACAGGGAGTTCACCCCTCCACTTT. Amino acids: CASSTGTGSSPLHF.

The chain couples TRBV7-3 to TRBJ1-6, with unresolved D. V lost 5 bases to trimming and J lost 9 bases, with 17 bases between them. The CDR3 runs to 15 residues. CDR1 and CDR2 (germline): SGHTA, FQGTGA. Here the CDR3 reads CASSRTDGPSSPLHF. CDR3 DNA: TGTGCCAGCAGCCGCACGGATGGACCTTCTTCACCCCTCCACTTT.

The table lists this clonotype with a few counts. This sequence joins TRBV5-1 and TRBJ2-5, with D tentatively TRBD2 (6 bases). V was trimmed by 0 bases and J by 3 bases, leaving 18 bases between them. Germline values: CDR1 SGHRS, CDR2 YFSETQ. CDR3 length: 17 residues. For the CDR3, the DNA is TGCGCCAGCAGCTTGGCTTTAGGGCGGGAAAACAAAGAGACCCAGTACTTC. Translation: CASSLALGRENKETQYF.

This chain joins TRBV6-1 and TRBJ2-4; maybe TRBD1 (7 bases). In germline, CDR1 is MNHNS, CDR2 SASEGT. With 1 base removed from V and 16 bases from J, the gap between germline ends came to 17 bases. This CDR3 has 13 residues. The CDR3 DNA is TGTGCCAGCAGTGAAGGAGGGGCAGGGGGGAACTACTTC. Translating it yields CASSEGGAGGNYF.

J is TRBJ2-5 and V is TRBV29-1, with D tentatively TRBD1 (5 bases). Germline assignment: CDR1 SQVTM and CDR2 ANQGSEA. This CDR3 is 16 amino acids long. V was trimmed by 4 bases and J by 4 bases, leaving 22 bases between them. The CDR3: CSVGVRGQGGRETQYF. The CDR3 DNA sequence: TGCAGCGTTGGGGTCCGCGGACAAGGTGGACGAGAGACCCAGTACTTC.

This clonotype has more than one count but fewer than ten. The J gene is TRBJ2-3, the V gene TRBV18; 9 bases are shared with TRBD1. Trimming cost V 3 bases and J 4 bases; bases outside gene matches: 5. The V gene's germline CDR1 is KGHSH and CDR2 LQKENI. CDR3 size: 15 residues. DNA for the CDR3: TGTGCCAGCTCACCTCAGGGGACAGGGTCAGATACGCAGTATTTT. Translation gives CASSPQGTGSDTQYF.